This record concerns one T cell receptor (beta chain) sequence. Its antigen is not identified. V was shortened by 5 bases and J by 4 bases, with 12 bases between the two germline ends. Germline V gene lookup returns CDR1 SGHVS and CDR2 FQNEAQ. CDR3 length equals 14 residues. The data are from a study of T cell responses to AZD1222 COVID-19 vaccine. Whole-study results and caveats: Regions 160-218 and 743-854 held dominance among vaccine-associated CD4 TCRs, which spanned spike. Researchers took repertoire samples only after the peak T cell response had come.

TCRdb's copy holds only in-frame clones and misses some; the assay was immunoSEQ multiplex PCR. The sample gives some 110,000 clones, roughly 91% of which show up once; around 10% is in the top ten. The chain has TRBV7-8 and TRBJ1-5; the D gene is possibly TRBD1 (5 bases). The source was peripheral blood, collected on day 0 of AZD1222 vaccination. The sequence derives from an adult in good health. CDR3 sequence (DNA): TGTGCCAGCAGCCCACGGGGGGGAAATCAGCCCCAGCATTTT. It specifies CASSPRGGNQPQHF.